These T cell receptor beta chains were read from a single sample in a study of T cells in Graves' hyperthyroidism and ophthalmopathy. Each CDR3 protein gets one entry after TCRdb re-called the multiplex PCR reads with MiXCR. The profile covers hundreds of thousands of distinct CDR3 sequences, with roughly 15% appearing a single time and over 10% taken by the ten largest. The sequencing input was blood. These receptors came from a man aged 18 to 29 with Graves' ophthalmopathy. CDR3s include the opening cysteine and the closing phenylalanine or tryptophan. Fields, in order: D gene, clone size, J gene, V gene, CDR3 protein, CDR3 DNA. The D gene is left open where the match is weak. The size field is filled for only some rows; it gives once, few, many or a size class.

NA NA TRBJ1-4 TRBV19 CATQLRGQAEKLFF TGTGCCACCCAGTTGAGGGGCCAAGCTGAAAAACTGTTTTTT
NA few TRBJ2-7 TRBV5-6 CASSLVGISYEQYF TGTGCCAGCAGCTTGGTCGGGATCTCCTACGAGCAGTACTTC
TRBD2 many TRBJ2-7 TRBV3-1 CASSSMSGSNEQYF TGTGCCAGCAGCTCAATGAGCGGGAGCAACGAGCAGTACTTC
NA many TRBJ2-5 TRBV3-1 CASSQPPTGKGRETQYF TGTGCCAGCAGCCAACCCCCTACCGGCAAGGGCAGGGAGACCCAGTACTTC
NA NA TRBJ1-5 TRBV12-3/TRBV12-4 CASSLGTVGQPQHF TGTGCCAGCAGTTTGGGGACGGTGGGTCAGCCCCAGCATTTT
NA many TRBJ1-5 TRBV6-1 CASSYRQGNQPQHF TGTGCCAGCAGTTACCGACAGGGCAATCAGCCCCAGCATTTT
TRBD2 many TRBJ2-5 TRBV5-6 CASSLLSGGETQYF TGTGCCAGCAGCTTGCTATCGGGGGGAGAGACCCAGTACTTC
NA NA TRBJ2-1 TRBV19 CASSQLWEPSSSYNEQFF TGTGCCAGTAGCCAATTGTGGGAACCGTCGAGCTCCTACAATGAGCAGTTCTTC
TRBD2 NA TRBJ2-7 TRBV4-2 CASSQEAGRPSYEQYF TGTGCCAGCAGCCAAGAAGCGGGGAGGCCCTCCTACGAGCAGTACTTC
NA many TRBJ1-1 TRBV14 CASSHRAGGAWDTEAFF TGTGCCAGCAGCCATCGCGCGGGGGGGGCGTGGGACACTGAAGCTTTCTTT
TRBD1 few TRBJ2-5 TRBV5-6 CASSSAGQGSQETQYF TGTGCCAGCAGCTCAGCGGGACAGGGATCCCAAGAGACCCAGTACTTC
NA many TRBJ1-6 TRBV6-1 CASSHREGPNSPLHF TGTGCCAGCAGTCATCGGGAGGGGCCCAATTCACCCCTCCACTTT